This T cell receptor beta chain was identified in a study of beta chain features in type 1 diabetes. Study results and caveats: The study found moderately but significantly shorter TCRB CDR3s in all four CD4+ subsets of Type 1 diabetes patients. PCR might preferentially amplify shorter templates, equally in patients and controls. Naive, central memory and Treg TCRB repertoires seemed to resemble each other more closely in patients than they did in healthy donors.

The table lists this clone with a few counts. Its target is not known. Trimming left V 6 bases short and J 2 bases short, with 15 bases between. The germline CDR1 and CDR2 sequences are MNHEY and SMNVEV (reference sequence). This CDR3 comprises 15 residues. Of the isolated RNA, all was reverse transcribed, and so the sequenced material was expressed TCRB transcripts. TCRdb keeps only in-frame clones here, not all; method: immunoSEQ multiplex PCR. The sample includes some 63,000 clones, around 49% of them seen just once. Sequencing was done on a sample of central memory CD4+ T cells from blood. This TCR derives from a man aged 25 to 40 with type 1 diabetes. The chain employs TRBV27 and TRBJ2-3; a weak D match, TRBD1 (5 bases). CDR3 region: CASSQGRDPTDTQYF. Written as DNA, the CDR3 is TGTGCCAGCAGCCAAGGCAGGGATCCCACAGATACGCAGTATTTT.